These 22 T cell receptor beta chains were all obtained from the same sample, sequenced in a study of T cell responses to AZD1222 COVID-19 vaccine. The protocol was immunoSEQ multiplex PCR, while the TCRdb copy is restricted to in-frame clones and leaves out a portion. The sample lists about 130,000 clones; around 87% were seen once. Sequenced material: peripheral blood, taken on day 0 of AZD1222 vaccination. All receptors come from an adult in good health.

The V gene is TRBV18, the J gene TRBJ2-2; maybe TRBD1 (6 bases). The CDR3 length is 17 residues. Germline CDR1 and CDR2: KGHSH and LQKENI. Trimming left V 2 bases short and J 0 bases short, with 13 bases between. The CDR3 loop is CASSPGAQGANTGELFF. For the CDR3, the DNA is TGTGCCAGCTCACCAGGGGCACAGGGAGCGAACACCGGGGAGCTGTTTTTT.

The chain recombines TRBV27 with TRBJ2-1; 10 bases are a match to TRBD2. The CDR3 has 15 amino acids. Per germline, CDR1 MNHEY and CDR2 SMNVEV (reference sequence). V dropped 4 bases and J dropped 3; count of bases not matched to a gene: 3. CDR3 coding DNA: TGTGCCAGCAGTTCGCTAGCGGGAGACTACAATGAGCAGTTCTTC. It translates to CASSSLAGDYNEQFF.

A single count supports this clone. This chain links TRBV28 with TRBJ2-5, with 16 bases identical to TRBD2. Germline V gene data show CDR1 as MDHEN and CDR2 as SYDVKM. Trimming cost V 6 bases and J 3 bases; bases outside gene matches: 1. The CDR3 is made up of 15 amino acids. CDR3 sequence: CASRGTSGREETQYF. The DNA of the CDR3 is TGTGCCAGCAGAGGGACTAGCGGGAGGGAAGAGACCCAGTACTTC.

This chain uses TRBV3-1 (or the pseudogene TRBV3-2) with TRBJ2-7; 7 bases are a match to TRBD1. Germline-derived CDR1 and CDR2 are LGHDT and YNNKEL (reference sequence). The length of the CDR3 is 13 residues. V gave up 4 bases and J gave up 3 bases; unmatched junction bases: 3. This CDR3 reads CASSPGQHYEQYF. As DNA, the CDR3 is TGTGCCAGCAGCCCGGGACAGCACTACGAGCAGTACTTC.

This chain joins TRBV10-1 and TRBJ2-2; D gene ambiguous. The germline V and J ends were trimmed by 8 bases and 3 bases, with 10 bases remaining between them. The CDR3 has 13 amino acids. Germline lookup yields CDR1 WNHNN and CDR2 SYGVQD (reference sequence). The CDR3 sequence is CASGARDTGELFF. CDR3 in DNA: TGCGCCAGCGGAGCCCGTGACACCGGGGAGCTGTTTTTT.

The chain combines TRBV27 with TRBJ1-1, with D maybe TRBD1 (6 bases). Trimming shortened V by 8 bases and J by 1 base, and 11 bases separated the two germline ends. Germline V gene lookup returns CDR1 MNHEY and CDR2 SMNVEV (reference sequence). The CDR3 is made up of 13 amino acids. The CDR3 here is CASRDTWNTEAFF. The CDR3 bases are TGTGCCAGCCGGGACACCTGGAACACTGAAGCTTTCTTT.

The V gene is TRBV11-2, the J gene TRBJ2-5; D tentatively fits TRBD1 or TRBD2 (5 bases each). The CDR3 consists of 14 residues. Trimming removed 5 bases at V and 3 bases at J, with 13 bases between. From germline, CDR1 is SGHAT and CDR2 FQNNGV. This CDR3 reads CASSQSGTKETQYF. The CDR3 region has the DNA TGTGCCAGCAGCCAATCCGGGACCAAAGAGACCCAGTACTTC.

CDR3 loop: CASSGAGGDIKQYF. In DNA form, the CDR3 reads TGTGCCAGCAGTGGGGCGGGGGGCGACATCAAGCAGTACTTC. The chain combines TRBV2 with TRBJ2-7, with 8 bases lining up with TRBD2. Unmatched junction bases numbered 10, after V lost 4 bases and J lost 8 bases. This CDR3 has 14 residues. Germline lookup yields CDR1 SNHLY and CDR2 FYNNEI.

This clone was observed once. CDR3 sequence reads: CASSYSPGNYGYTF. DNA for the CDR3: TGTGCCAGCAGTTACTCCCCAGGCAACTATGGCTACACCTTC. The rearrangement joins TRBV6-5 to TRBJ1-2, with D unclear. Germline loops: CDR1 MNHEY, CDR2 SVGAGI. The length of the CDR3 is 14 residues. V was pared by 0 bases and J by 2 bases, with 7 bases between.

The CDR3, as DNA: TGTGCCAGCAGTGAAGTGACAGGGGAGGTTGGCTACACCTTC. Protein sequence: CASSEVTGEVGYTF. The gene calls are TRBV2 and TRBJ1-2; 8 bases match TRBD1. Trimming at V came to 1 base and at J to 7 bases, leaving 5 bases not matched to a gene. This CDR3 is 14 amino acids long. The germline V gene has CDR1 SNHLY and CDR2 FYNNEI.

The V call is TRBV2, the J call TRBJ1-2; 12 bases align to TRBD1. Germline CDR1 and CDR2: SNHLY and FYNNEI. V trimming: 5 bases; J trimming: 2 bases; junction bases outside the gene matches: 15. The CDR3 loop spans 19 amino acids. The CDR3 DNA reads as TGTGCCAGCAGTACCTACCCCCCCGGGACAGGGGGCCAAAACTATGGCTACACCTTC. This translates into CASSTYPPGTGGQNYGYTF.

CDR3 loop: CASSWYRERGAFF. The CDR3 DNA follows: TGTGCCAGCAGCTGGTACAGGGAACGGGGAGCTTTCTTT. The rearrangement links TRBV5-6 to TRBJ1-1, with D possibly being TRBD1 (6 bases). Per germline, CDR1 SGHDT and CDR2 YYEEEE. The CDR3 has 13 amino acids. With 3 bases removed from V and 10 bases from J, the gap between germline ends came to 16 bases.

CDR3 DNA: TGTGCCACCAGCAGAGCGAGGACCTCTAGCACAGATACGCAGTATTTT. Translation: CATSRARTSSTDTQYF. The rearrangement uses TRBV15 and TRBJ2-3; unclear D gene. Trimming took 1 base from V and 0 from J, leaving 11 bases between them. The CDR3 spans 16 residues. Germline loops: CDR1 LNHNV, CDR2 YYDKDF (reference sequence).

V and J are TRBV11-3 and TRBJ2-2, with 8 nucleotides matching TRBD2. CDR3 size: 14 residues. Germline V gene sequence: CDR1 SGHNT, CDR2 YENEEA. J was trimmed by 5 bases and V by 3 bases; bases with no gene match: 2. CDR3 residues: CASSFSGMTGELFF. The CDR3 nucleotides read TGTGCCAGCAGCTTTAGCGGGATGACCGGGGAGCTGTTTTTT.

V gene TRBV19 combines with J gene TRBJ2-1, with 8 positions matching TRBD1. J lost 0 bases, V lost 7 bases, and 5 bases had no gene match. The length of the CDR3 is 15 residues. Germline V CDR1 and CDR2: LNHDA, SQIVND (reference sequence). CDR3 sequence: CASNLDRASYNEQFF. For the CDR3, the DNA is TGTGCCAGTAACCTGGACAGGGCCTCCTACAATGAGCAGTTCTTC.

The rearrangement links TRBV7-8 to TRBJ2-2; 12 bases are a match to TRBD1. This CDR3 has 17 amino acids. V shed 7 bases, J shed 5 bases, and the junction held 11 bases outside the gene matches. In germline, CDR1 is SGHVS, CDR2 FQNEAQ. This CDR3 reads CASTLFGTGGGTGELFF. The CDR3 DNA is TGTGCCAGCACCCTGTTTGGGACAGGGGGCGGTACCGGGGAGCTGTTTTTT.

The J gene is TRBJ1-2, the V gene TRBV19; unclear D gene. Per the germline V gene, CDR1 is LNHDA and CDR2 is SQIVND (reference sequence). CDR3 length: 13 amino acids. With 5 bases removed from V and 0 bases from J, the gap between germline ends came to 7 bases. The CDR3 spells CASSYQANYGYTF. DNA of the CDR3: TGTGCCAGTAGTTACCAGGCTAACTATGGCTACACCTTC. Filled out from reference TRBV19 and TRBJ1-2, the complete variable domain reads DGGITQSPKYLFRKEGQNVTLSCEQNLNHDAMYWYRQDPGQGLRLIYYSQIVNDFQKGDIAEGYSVSREKKESFPLTVTSAQKNPTAFYLCASSYQANYGYTFGSGTRLTVV.

The V and J genes are TRBV9 and TRBJ1-4; D is perhaps TRBD1 (5 bases). Looked up from germline, CDR1 is SGDLS and CDR2 is YYNGEE. This CDR3 is 14 amino acids long. The V and J ends lost 0 bases and 8 bases respectively, with 11 bases between them. The CDR3 is CASSVVVEGEKLFF. CDR3 nucleotides: TGTGCCAGCAGCGTAGTGGTCGAGGGGGAAAAACTGTTTTTT.

This chain connects TRBV7-8 to TRBJ2-7; 12 bases fit TRBD2. Germline V CDR1 and CDR2: SGHVS, FQNEAQ. This CDR3 contains 17 residues. Trimming took 2 bases from V and 6 from J; bases not matched to a gene: 11. Here the CDR3 DNA reads TGTGCCAGCAGCTTAATGAAGCTAGCGGGAGGGACTCCCGAGCAGTACTTC. Its translation is CASSLMKLAGGTPEQYF.

The chain carries TRBV6-2 or TRBV6-3 and TRBJ1-1, with D perhaps TRBD1 (5 bases). This CDR3 has 15 amino acids. Germline V gene data show CDR1 as MNHEY and CDR2 as SVGEGT. Trimming took off 5 bases at V and 1 base at J, with 14 bases between the two ends. CDR3 coding DNA: TGTGCCAGCAGTCCGGTACAGGACGCGAACACTGAAGCTTTCTTT. This gives the protein CASSPVQDANTEAFF.

The rearrangement joins TRBV10-2 to TRBJ2-2, with TRBD2 matching 11 bases. Trimming cost V 8 bases and J 3 bases; bases outside gene matches: 8. Germline CDR1 is WSHSY and CDR2 is SAAADI. CDR3 length: 16 amino acids. In DNA form, the CDR3 reads TGCGCCAGCCTTGTAGCGGGGGGGCCGTACACCGGGGAGCTGTTTTTT. It encodes CASLVAGGPYTGELFF.

The genes are TRBV5-1 and TRBJ1-1; no clear D. V lost 0 bases and J 1 base, leaving 7 bases between the germline ends. Looked up from germline, CDR1 is SGHRS and CDR2 is YFSETQ. The CDR3 extends over 14 amino acids. CDR3 loop: CASSLVMGNTEAFF. The CDR3 DNA is TGCGCCAGCAGCTTGGTGATGGGGAACACTGAAGCTTTCTTT.